This T cell receptor beta chain was retrieved from a study of blood T cell repertoires in COVID-19. Study background: Researchers got acute and convalescent COVID-19 samples from the United States, Italy and Spain. From T cells, B-cell-depleted T cells, or PBMCs came the material, which was cDNA or gDNA.

Germline-derived CDR1 and CDR2 are SGHAT and FQNNGV. The CDR3 has 15 amino acids. The germline V and J ends were trimmed by 1 base and 7 bases, with 14 bases remaining between them. This clone has just a few counts. In the source study's methods: Reference gene primer amplification gave estimated nucleated cell counts. Sequencing was performed with immunoSEQ multiplex PCR; in TCRdb, only in-frame clones are kept and a portion is missing. V and J calls and clone size come straight from that table; D and trimming were deduced from the DNA. The sample carries fewer than 120,000 clones, 88% recorded once.

The chain is built from TRBV11-2 and TRBJ2-4; possible D gene TRBD1, 6 bases. The TCR originated in a woman in her forties or fifties with acute or convalescent COVID-19. Sequencing was done on a sample of peripheral blood. Here the CDR3 reads CASSLVSGQRNIQYF. In nucleotides, the CDR3 is TGTGCCAGCAGCTTAGTGTCTGGACAGAGGAACATTCAGTACTTC.